This T cell receptor (beta chain) is drawn from a study of cytomegalovirus exposure and HLA in healthy donors. This clone is a singleton in its sample. The CDR3 is 15 amino acids. V dropped 5 bases and J dropped 7; count of bases not matched to a gene: 8. 60 Vbeta and 13 Jbeta primers were used in PCR. Only in-frame clones appear in the TCRdb table, and some are missing; sequencing was by immunoSEQ multiplex PCR. The profile shows roughly 190,000 clones, 79% of them singletons. V is TRBV23-1 and J is TRBJ1-4; 9 bases are a match to TRBD1. TRBV23-1 is annotated as an ORF whose role is uncertain. The clonotype originates from a girl between 10 and 17 years old in good health and CMV-seropositive. Sequencing used PBMCs. CDR3 region: CASSLHGQGSEKLFF. CDR3 in DNA: TGCGCCAGCAGTTTGCATGGACAGGGGAGTGAAAAACTGTTTTTT.